The 15 T cell receptor beta chains below come from one sample, sequenced in a study of PD-L1 blockade in urothelial cancer. Stated time point: peripheral blood 6 weeks after treatment start. Sequencing used immunoSEQ multiplex PCR; TCRdb keeps in-frame clones, though not all of them. The sample yields around 50,000 clones, 70% to 90% seen once. The input for sequencing was PBMCs, taken around atezolizumab (anti-PD-L1) treatment. All receptors derive from a man in his fifties with urothelial cancer.

In DNA, the CDR3 is TGTGCCTGGAATCCAGGGACTAGCGGGATCGCCGGGGAGCTGTTTTTT. This gives the protein CAWNPGTSGIAGELFF. The chain has TRBV30 and TRBJ2-2, with TRBD2 identical over 13 bases. Unmatched junction bases numbered 8, after V lost 4 bases and J lost 6 bases. The CDR3 contains 16 residues. CDR1 and CDR2 from the germline V gene are GTSNPN and SVGIG (reference sequence).

V is TRBV28 and J is TRBJ1-5; 8 nucleotides line up with TRBD1. The germline V gene encodes CDR1 MDHEN and CDR2 SYDVKM. V dropped 2 bases and J dropped 4; count of bases not matched to a gene: 7. CDR3 size: 16 residues. CDR3 in amino acids: CASSLGLQGENQPQHF. The CDR3 nucleotides are TGTGCCAGCAGTTTAGGTTTACAGGGGGAGAATCAGCCCCAGCATTTT.

The chain carries TRBV5-6 and TRBJ2-3, with 8 bases fitting TRBD2. V lost 4 bases and J lost 0; bases outside the gene matches: 4. Germline V CDR1 and CDR2: SGHDT, YYEEEE. The CDR3 has 15 amino acids. For the CDR3, the DNA is TGTGCCAGCAGCCGCGGGAGGAGGAGCACAGATACGCAGTATTTT. It encodes CASSRGRRSTDTQYF.

The chain has TRBV2 and TRBJ2-7; D unclear. Per the germline V gene, CDR1 is SNHLY and CDR2 is FYNNEI. Between the trimmed V and J ends, which lost 6 bases and 0 bases, there was a span of 3 bases. This CDR3 is 11 amino acids long. CDR3 loop: CASRSSYEQYF. CDR3 nucleotide sequence: TGTGCCAGCAGGAGCTCCTACGAGCAGTACTTC.

This sequence joins TRBV30 and TRBJ1-3; 10 positions agree with TRBD1. This CDR3 comprises 14 residues. CDR1 is GTSNPN and CDR2 is SVGIG in the germline V gene (reference sequence). V lost 3 bases and J lost 6; bases outside the gene matches: 5. CDR3 coding DNA: TGTGCCTGGAGACCGGACAGGGGGTTAAACACCATATATTTT. This translates into CAWRPDRGLNTIYF.

V is TRBV5-1 and J is TRBJ1-1, with D unclear. Trimming left V 2 bases short and J 5 bases short, with 13 bases between. The CDR3 has 14 residues. Germline CDR1 is SGHRS and CDR2 is YFSETQ. This chain's CDR3 is CASSFEGRGTEAFF. The CDR3, as DNA: TGCGCCAGCAGCTTTGAAGGGCGCGGGACTGAAGCTTTCTTT.

This chain connects TRBV6-4 to TRBJ2-7, with a tentative D call TRBD1 (6 bases). Trimming took off 4 bases at V and 3 bases at J, with 16 bases between the two ends. This CDR3 is 15 amino acids long. The germline CDR1 and CDR2 sequences are MRHNA and SNTAGT. CDR3 amino acids: CASSGGPRERYEQYF. The CDR3, as DNA: TGTGCCAGCAGTGGGGGGCCCAGGGAACGCTACGAGCAGTACTTC.

This clone was picked up a small number of times. The rearrangement joins TRBV5-1 to TRBJ1-4; possibly TRBD1 for D (5 bases). Trimming stripped 5 bases from V and 5 bases from J, with 22 bases between. From germline, CDR1 is SGHRS and CDR2 YFSETQ. The CDR3 totals 17 residues. CDR3 residues: CASRLTDTPIINEKLFF. The DNA of the CDR3 is TGCGCCAGCAGACTGACGGACACCCCGATCATCAATGAAAAACTGTTTTTT.

This clone was seen just once. The chain joins TRBV6-5 to TRBJ1-3, with 8 bases aligning to TRBD1. V lost 0 bases and J lost 3; bases outside the gene matches: 1. The germline V gene has CDR1 MNHEY and CDR2 SVGAGI. The CDR3 length is 15 residues. In nucleotides, the CDR3 is TGTGCCAGCAGTTACTCCACAGGGGGTGGAAACACCATATATTTT. As protein: CASSYSTGGGNTIYF.

The sample holds one count of this clone. The chain has TRBV19 and TRBJ2-7; TRBD2 agrees at 7 bases. This CDR3 region has 15 residues. Germline CDR1 and CDR2: LNHDA and SQIVND (reference sequence). The ends lost 4 bases at V and 4 bases at J; junction bases unmatched: 10. The CDR3 coding sequence is TGTGCCAGTAGTACTTCGGGAGGTTTTATATACGAGCAGTACTTC. Its protein product is CASSTSGGFIYEQYF.

The chain combines TRBV11-2 with TRBJ2-1; 11 bases fit TRBD2. The CDR3 loop spans 17 amino acids. Germline V gene lookup returns CDR1 SGHAT and CDR2 FQNNGV. With V trimmed by 3 bases and J by 6 bases, 10 bases remained unmatched. CDR3 sequence: CASSLLRTSGLGNEQFF. The CDR3, as DNA: TGTGCCAGCAGCTTGCTACGGACTAGCGGGCTAGGCAATGAGCAGTTCTTC.

The chain is built from TRBV18 and TRBJ2-1; D not resolved. Germline CDR1 and CDR2: KGHSH and LQKENI. The CDR3 totals 14 residues. Trimming stripped 2 bases from V and 3 bases from J, with 8 bases between. Here the CDR3 reads CASSPFAHYNEQFF. The CDR3, as DNA: TGTGCCAGCTCACCATTTGCGCACTACAATGAGCAGTTCTTC.

J is TRBJ2-5 and V is TRBV7-3, with 10 bases identical to TRBD2. CDR3 length equals 15 residues. With V trimmed by 5 bases and J by 5 bases, 8 bases remained unmatched. Germline values: CDR1 SGHTA, CDR2 FQGTGA. The CDR3 loop is CASSTVAGGRETQYF. CDR3 nucleotide sequence: TGTGCCAGCAGCACTGTAGCGGGGGGCCGGGAGACCCAGTACTTC. Drawing the rest from reference TRBV7-3 and TRBJ2-5, the complete variable domain is GAGVSQTPSNKVTEKGKYVELRCDPISGHTALYWYRQSLGQGPEFLIYFQGTGAADDSGLPNDRFFAVRPEGSVSTLKIQRTERGDSAVYLCASSTVAGGRETQYFGPGTRLLVL.

Worth noting for this clone: At one end, the junction sequence differs from germline, possibly due to a read error. The rearrangement joins TRBV14 to TRBJ2-4; TRBD2 aligns across 10 bases. This CDR3 has 17 amino acids. Germline values: CDR1 SGHDN, CDR2 FVKESK. The CDR3 DNA is TGTGCCAGCAGTCAAGAGAGGTCTAGCGGGGGAAGGAACATTCAGTACTTC. This gives the protein CASSQERSSGGRNIQYF.

V gene TRBV7-8 combines with J gene TRBJ2-2; 9 nucleotides align to TRBD2. The ends lost 6 bases at V and 1 base at J; junction bases unmatched: 6. Looked up from germline, CDR1 is SGHVS and CDR2 is FQNEAQ. There are 16 residues in the CDR3. The DNA for the CDR3 is TGTGCCAGCAGGCAAAGGACTAGCGTGAACACCGGGGAGCTGTTTTTT. It codes for CASRQRTSVNTGELFF.